This entry describes one T cell receptor (beta chain). It was with 60 Vbeta and 13 Jbeta primers that the PCR ran. Profiling relied on immunoSEQ multiplex PCR, and the TCRdb table lists in-frame clones only, not all of them. Seen here are 97,000 or so clones, 63% observed once, and the top ten hold over 4%. This sample was taken from a study of cytomegalovirus exposure and HLA in healthy donors. CDR1 and CDR2 from the germline V gene are SGHTA and FQGNSA. After removal of 4 bases from V and 0 bases from J, the junction contained 1 base not matched to a gene. The CDR3 sequence is 14 residues long. Unrecorded immune exposures were likely, despite nominal health at sampling.

The sequenced material came from PBMCs. This chain uses TRBV7-2 with TRBJ2-7; 9 nucleotides line up with TRBD2. The receptor's source is a human donor in good health. In DNA, the CDR3 is TGTGCCAGCAGCTCGACTAGCGGCTCCTACGAGCAGTACTTC. Amino acids: CASSSTSGSYEQYF. Drawing the rest from reference TRBV7-2 and TRBJ2-7, the complete variable domain is GAGVSQSPSNKVTEKGKDVELRCDPISGHTALYWYRQSLGQGLEFLIYFQGNSAPDKSGLPSDRFSAERTGGSVSTLTIQRTQQEDSAVYLCASSSTSGSYEQYFGPGTRLTVT.